A single sample gave rise to the 7 T cell receptor beta chains below, sequenced in a study of T cells in localized non-small cell lung cancer. Clones were read by immunoSEQ multiplex PCR, and TCRdb kept only the in-frame ones, dropping some. The table records approximately 140,000 clones, roughly 90% of them present only once. The sample consisted of peripheral blood, taken before any cancer treatment. Receptor source: a female donor over 55 with stage I lung adenocarcinoma.

Of note for this clone: The same CDR3 is also encoded by other DNA sequences in this sample. This chain joins TRBV2 and TRBJ2-1; D uncertain. CDR1 and CDR2 from the germline V gene are SNHLY and FYNNEI. The CDR3 contains 11 residues. V gave up 4 bases and J gave up 4 bases, with 2 bases separating them. Here the CDR3 reads CASSVYNEQFF. CDR3 DNA sequence: TGTGCCAGCAGTGTTTACAATGAGCAGTTCTTC.

The rearrangement uses TRBV9 and TRBJ2-7; unclear D gene. The germline V and J ends were trimmed by 0 bases and 6 bases, with 16 bases remaining between them. Germline V gene sequence: CDR1 SGDLS, CDR2 YYNGEE. The CDR3 runs 15 residues. In DNA, the CDR3 is TGTGCCAGCAGCGTAGGGCAGGTCGGTGTCAGCGAGCAGTACTTC. It yields the protein CASSVGQVGVSEQYF.

The gene calls are TRBV30 and TRBJ1-2, with D perhaps matching TRBD1 (6 bases). The V end was cut by 2 bases, the J end by 5 bases, with 18 bases between. The germline gives CDR1 GTSNPN, CDR2 SVGIG (reference sequence). This CDR3 is built from 15 residues. The CDR3 is CAWSQDSLGGYGYTF. The DNA of the CDR3 is TGTGCCTGGAGTCAGGACAGCTTAGGGGGTTATGGCTACACCTTC.

The chain is built from TRBV7-6 and TRBJ2-7, with 8 bases matching TRBD2. This CDR3 region has 15 residues. Germline V lookup: CDR1 SGHVS, CDR2 FNYEAQ. Germline trimming cut 1 base from V and 1 base from J; bases unmatched to any gene: 3. The CDR3 sequence: CASSLEGTRSYEQYF. The CDR3 bases are TGTGCCAGCAGCTTAGAAGGGACTAGGTCCTACGAGCAGTACTTC.

The rearrangement joins TRBV4-1 to TRBJ2-3, with 10 nucleotides matching TRBD2. The V gene end was trimmed by 3 bases and the J gene end by 1 base; junction bases not matched to a gene: 7. From germline, CDR1 is MGHRA and CDR2 YSYEKL. The CDR3 is made up of 17 amino acids. CDR3 sequence reads: CASSQVPGTSGTDTQYF. The CDR3 DNA is TGCGCCAGCAGCCAGGTCCCCGGGACTAGCGGCACAGATACGCAGTATTTT.

The chain couples TRBV6-5 to TRBJ1-1; TRBD1 aligns across 9 bases. Per germline, CDR1 MNHEY and CDR2 SVGAGI. With 5 bases clipped from V and 3 bases from J, the junction kept 1 base outside the gene matches. This CDR3 contains 13 residues. In DNA, the CDR3 is TGTGCCAGCAGTAGACAGGGGGACACTGAAGCTTTCTTT. It translates to CASSRQGDTEAFF.

The rearrangement uses TRBV28 and TRBJ1-2, with D tentatively TRBD1 (5 bases). Germline V gene sequence: CDR1 MDHEN, CDR2 SYDVKM. The CDR3 has 15 amino acids. Deletions cut 3 bases from V and 1 base from J, with 12 bases between. CDR3 in amino acids: CASSFGDRNNYGYTF. The CDR3 region has the DNA TGTGCCAGCAGTTTCGGCGACAGAAATAACTATGGCTACACCTTC.